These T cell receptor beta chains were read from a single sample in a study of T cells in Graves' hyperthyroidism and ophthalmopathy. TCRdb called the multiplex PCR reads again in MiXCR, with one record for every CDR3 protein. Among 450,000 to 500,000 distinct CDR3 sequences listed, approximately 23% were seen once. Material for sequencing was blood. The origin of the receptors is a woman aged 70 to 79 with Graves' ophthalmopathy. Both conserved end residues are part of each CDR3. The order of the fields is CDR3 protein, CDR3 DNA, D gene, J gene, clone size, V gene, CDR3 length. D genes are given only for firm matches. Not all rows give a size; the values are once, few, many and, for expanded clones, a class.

CDR3 protein: CASSLSYETQYF
CDR3 DNA: TGTGCCAGCAGTTTGAGTTACGAGACCCAGTACTTC
D gene: .
J gene: TRBJ2-5
clone size: many
V gene: TRBV12-3/TRBV12-4
CDR3 length: 12

CDR3 protein: CASSSGSGNAGELFF
CDR3 DNA: TGTGCCAGCAGCTCTGGAAGCGGGAACGCCGGGGAGCTGTTTTTT
D gene: TRBD2
J gene: TRBJ2-2
clone size: .
V gene: TRBV7-3
CDR3 length: 15

CDR3 protein: CASSRTGGNDEQYF
CDR3 DNA: TGTGCCAGCTCACGTACGGGAGGTAATGACGAGCAGTACTTC
D gene: TRBD2
J gene: TRBJ2-7
clone size: few
V gene: TRBV18
CDR3 length: 14

CDR3 protein: CASSWNTGELFF
CDR3 DNA: TGTGCCAGCAGCTGGAACACCGGGGAGCTGTTTTTT
D gene: .
J gene: TRBJ2-2
clone size: many
V gene: TRBV11-2
CDR3 length: 12

CDR3 protein: CSARVLAGIYNEQFF
CDR3 DNA: TGCAGTGCTAGAGTACTAGCGGGGATATACAATGAGCAGTTCTTC
D gene: TRBD2
J gene: TRBJ2-1
clone size: .
V gene: TRBV20-1
CDR3 length: 15

CDR3 protein: CATTSGGGTSPNEQFF
CDR3 DNA: TGTGCCACCACAAGTGGGGGCGGGACTAGCCCCAATGAGCAGTTCTTC
D gene: TRBD2
J gene: TRBJ2-1
clone size: .
V gene: TRBV24-1
CDR3 length: 16

CDR3 protein: CASHPPLRRFGYTF
CDR3 DNA: TGTGCCAGCCACCCCCCCCTAAGGCGGTTTGGCTACACCTTC
D gene: .
J gene: TRBJ1-2
clone size: .
V gene: TRBV28
CDR3 length: 14

CDR3 protein: CASSPLGGSGELFF
CDR3 DNA: TGTGCCAGCAGCCCCTTAGGAGGATCCGGGGAGCTGTTTTTT
D gene: .
J gene: TRBJ2-2
clone size: few
V gene: TRBV9
CDR3 length: 14

CDR3 protein: CASILAGGNTGELFF
CDR3 DNA: TGTGCCAGCATCCTAGCGGGAGGTAACACCGGGGAGCTGTTTTTT
D gene: TRBD2
J gene: TRBJ2-2
clone size: many
V gene: TRBV6-1
CDR3 length: 15

CDR3 protein: CASSLSATGETQYF
CDR3 DNA: TGTGCCAGCAGCTTATCGGCAACGGGAGAGACCCAGTACTTC
D gene: .
J gene: TRBJ2-5
clone size: few
V gene: TRBV7-9
CDR3 length: 14

CDR3 protein: CASISMTSSNTGELFF
CDR3 DNA: TGCGCCAGCATTTCCATGACTAGCTCGAACACCGGGGAGCTGTTTTTT
D gene: TRBD2
J gene: TRBJ2-2
clone size: once
V gene: TRBV5-1
CDR3 length: 16

CDR3 protein: CASSEVGGGSYEQYF
CDR3 DNA: TGTGCCAGCAGTGAGGTGGGGGGCGGGTCCTACGAGCAGTACTTC
D gene: .
J gene: TRBJ2-7
clone size: many
V gene: TRBV2
CDR3 length: 15

CDR3 protein: CASSYSSKFNYGYTF
CDR3 DNA: TGTGCCAGCAGTTACTCGAGCAAATTTAACTATGGCTACACCTTC
D gene: .
J gene: TRBJ1-2
clone size: few
V gene: TRBV6-5
CDR3 length: 15

CDR3 protein: CASRRAWETQYF
CDR3 DNA: TGTGCCAGCAGGAGGGCCTGGGAGACCCAGTACTTC
D gene: .
J gene: TRBJ2-5
clone size: many
V gene: TRBV12-3/TRBV12-4
CDR3 length: 12

CDR3 protein: CASSLAGGDTEAFF
CDR3 DNA: TGTGCCAGCAGTTTGGCAGGGGGAGACACTGAAGCTTTCTTT
D gene: TRBD1
J gene: TRBJ1-1
clone size: many
V gene: TRBV12-3/TRBV12-4
CDR3 length: 14

CDR3 protein: CASSYRQPIGTYEQYF
CDR3 DNA: TGTGCCAGCAGCTATCGACAGCCCATTGGGACCTACGAGCAGTACTTC
D gene: .
J gene: TRBJ2-7
clone size: .
V gene: TRBV7-2
CDR3 length: 16

CDR3 protein: CASSRRQGEDGYTF
CDR3 DNA: TGTGCCAGCTCACGCCGGCAGGGGGAAGATGGCTACACCTTC
D gene: TRBD1
J gene: TRBJ1-2
clone size: .
V gene: TRBV18
CDR3 length: 14

CDR3 protein: CASSPRATGTGNTIYF
CDR3 DNA: TGTGCCAGCAGCCCAAGGGCTACGGGAACTGGAAACACCATATATTTT
D gene: .
J gene: TRBJ1-3
clone size: .
V gene: TRBV7-9
CDR3 length: 16

CDR3 protein: CASSQGQGISYQQYF
CDR3 DNA: TGCGCCAGCAGCCAGGGACAGGGGATATCCTACCAGCAGTACTTC
D gene: TRBD1
J gene: TRBJ2-7
clone size: .
V gene: TRBV5-1
CDR3 length: 15

CDR3 protein: CASSSRDRGIDSPLHF
CDR3 DNA: TGTGCCAGCAGCTCCCGGGACAGGGGGATTGATTCACCCCTCCACTTT
D gene: TRBD1
J gene: TRBJ1-6
clone size: .
V gene: TRBV7-2
CDR3 length: 16

CDR3 protein: CASSYPQVGRPKANYGYTF
CDR3 DNA: TGTGCCAGCAGTTACCCGCAGGTCGGACGGCCCAAAGCTAACTATGGCTACACCTTC
D gene: .
J gene: TRBJ1-2
clone size: many
V gene: TRBV6-8
CDR3 length: 19

CDR3 protein: CASSDEGARAPEQFF
CDR3 DNA: TGTGCCAGCAGTGACGAGGGGGCGCGAGCCCCTGAGCAGTTCTTC
D gene: TRBD1
J gene: TRBJ2-1
clone size: .
V gene: TRBV6-2/TRBV6-3
CDR3 length: 15

CDR3 protein: CASSTERERFGNTDTQYF
CDR3 DNA: TGTGCCAGCAGCACTGAGCGGGAGCGGTTTGGAAACACAGATACGCAGTATTTT
D gene: TRBD2
J gene: TRBJ2-3
clone size: .
V gene: TRBV6-2/TRBV6-3
CDR3 length: 18

CDR3 protein: CASSEWLAGGDEQYF
CDR3 DNA: TGTGCCAGCAGTGAATGGCTAGCGGGAGGGGACGAGCAGTACTTC
D gene: TRBD2
J gene: TRBJ2-7
clone size: few
V gene: TRBV6-1
CDR3 length: 15

CDR3 protein: CSAKVGTDNSPLHF
CDR3 DNA: TGCAGTGCTAAAGTAGGGACGGATAATTCACCCCTCCACTTT
D gene: .
J gene: TRBJ1-6
clone size: few
V gene: TRBV20-1
CDR3 length: 14

CDR3 protein: CASSQDMIGGGRTEAFF
CDR3 DNA: TGTGCCAGCAGCCAAGATATGATTGGGGGCGGACGCACTGAAGCTTTCTTT
D gene: .
J gene: TRBJ1-1
clone size: .
V gene: TRBV14
CDR3 length: 17

CDR3 protein: CASSTGTMGGYTF
CDR3 DNA: TGTGCCAGCAGCACCGGGACAATGGGCGGCTACACCTTC
D gene: .
J gene: TRBJ1-2
clone size: few
V gene: TRBV9
CDR3 length: 13

CDR3 protein: CAISGGGGDYGYTF
CDR3 DNA: TGTGCCATCAGTGGGGGGGGAGGCGACTATGGCTACACCTTC
D gene: .
J gene: TRBJ1-2
clone size: .
V gene: TRBV10-3
CDR3 length: 14

CDR3 protein: CASSVETEAFF
CDR3 DNA: TGTGCCAGCAGCGTCGAAACTGAAGCTTTCTTT
D gene: .
J gene: TRBJ1-1
clone size: few
V gene: TRBV13
CDR3 length: 11

CDR3 protein: CSARGVTSGLYNEQFF
CDR3 DNA: TGCAGTGCTAGAGGGGTCACTAGCGGACTTTACAATGAGCAGTTCTTC
D gene: TRBD2
J gene: TRBJ2-1
clone size: few
V gene: TRBV20-1
CDR3 length: 16

CDR3 protein: CASSVTSSNTDTQYF
CDR3 DNA: TGTGCCAGCAGCGTAACTTCCTCGAACACAGATACGCAGTATTTT
D gene: .
J gene: TRBJ2-3
clone size: .
V gene: TRBV9
CDR3 length: 15

CDR3 protein: CAGSLLAGGVLNEQFF
CDR3 DNA: TGCGCCGGCAGCTTACTAGCGGGAGGGGTCTTGAATGAGCAGTTCTTC
D gene: TRBD2
J gene: TRBJ2-1
clone size: .
V gene: TRBV5-1
CDR3 length: 16

CDR3 protein: CASSLDSDTEAFF
CDR3 DNA: TGTGCCAGCAGCCTAGACAGCGACACTGAAGCTTTCTTT
D gene: .
J gene: TRBJ1-1
clone size: many
V gene: TRBV7-3
CDR3 length: 13